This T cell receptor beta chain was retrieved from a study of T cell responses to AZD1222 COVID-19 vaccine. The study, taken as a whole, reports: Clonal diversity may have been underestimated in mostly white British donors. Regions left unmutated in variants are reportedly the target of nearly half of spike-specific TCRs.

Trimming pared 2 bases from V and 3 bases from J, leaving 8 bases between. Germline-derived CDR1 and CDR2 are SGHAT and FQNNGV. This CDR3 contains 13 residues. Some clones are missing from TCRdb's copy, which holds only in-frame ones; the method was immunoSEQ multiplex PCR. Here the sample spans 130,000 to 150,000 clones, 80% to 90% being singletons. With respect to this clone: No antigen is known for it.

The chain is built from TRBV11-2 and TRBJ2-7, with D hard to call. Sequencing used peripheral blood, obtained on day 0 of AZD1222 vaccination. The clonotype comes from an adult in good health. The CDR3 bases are TGTGCCAGCAGCTTAACAAGGGTCTACGAGCAGTACTTC. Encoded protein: CASSLTRVYEQYF.